This record concerns one T cell receptor (beta chain) sequence. What it binds is unknown. Sequenced with the Oncomine TCR Beta short-read assay was DNA taken from cultured CD4+ T cells. TCRdb redid the calling of the PCR reads with MiXCR, one entry per CDR3 protein. In the table there are over 8,000 distinct CDR3 sequences, 60% to 70% of which are singletons. Treatment: approximately 11-day PBMC culture with coronavirus spike peptide pools or control peptides (ViraFEST assay). Cells were cultured for roughly eleven days, and then CD4+ T cells were isolated by negative selection. This entry belongs to a study of vaccination and CD4 T cells after COVID-19. On the study more broadly: Typically, post-vaccine samples were obtained a median approximately 72 days after dose two, within a range of 14 to 241.

Germline CDR1 is LGHNA and CDR2 is YSLEER. The V end lost 0 bases, the J end lost 9 bases, and 9 bases lay between the germline ends. The CDR3 loop spans 14 amino acids. The receptor was isolated from a human donor who had recovered from COVID-19. This chain uses TRBV4-3 with TRBJ1-6; unclear D gene. Material for sequencing was CD4+ T cells from blood, cultured in vitro. The CDR3 coding sequence is TGCGCCAGCAGCCAAGATCGGAATAGTTCACCCCTCCACTTT. Amino acids: CASSQDRNSSPLHF.